The present TCR beta chain was sequenced within a study of EBV T-cell therapy then PD-1 blockade in nasopharyngeal carcinoma. After removal of 8 bases from V and 8 bases from J, the junction contained 5 bases not matched to a gene. This CDR3 contains 14 residues. Germline V gene data show CDR1 as SNHLY and CDR2 as FYNNEI. Described treatment: AdE1-LMPpoly-expanded autologous EBV-specific T-cell therapy followed by anti-PD-1 nivolumab. TCRdb's table, derived via immunoSEQ multiplex PCR, lists solely in-frame clones and lacks some. This table holds about 17,000 clones, approximately 83% found once. As regards this clone: Its antigen is as yet unknown.

The receptor comes from a man in his forties with nasopharyngeal carcinoma. This material consisted of CD8+ T cells from blood, taken at day 0 from a patient whose treatment included autologous EBV-specific T cells and nivolumab. This sequence joins TRBV2 and TRBJ1-6; 11 positions agree with TRBD1. The CDR3 spells CASGGDRGDSPLHF. The CDR3 DNA follows: TGTGCCAGCGGGGGGGACAGGGGGGATTCACCCCTCCACTTT.